The next 20 T cell receptor beta chains were all read from a single sample in a study of T cell repertoires in cytomegalovirus infection. Their antigens remain unidentified. TCRdb recomputed calls from the reads with MiXCR, one row per CDR3 protein. The table includes under 120,000 distinct CDR3 sequences, 35% to 50% detected once. Sequencing was performed on CD8+ T cells from cultured PBMCs, taken from culture after CMV antigen stimulation. The receptors derive from a human donor in good health (CMV status not recorded). Some clones in this sample may be carry-over from other donors' samples.

This chain links TRBV2 with TRBJ1-5, with TRBD1 as a possible D gene (6 bases). V was shortened by 4 bases and J by 7 bases, with 14 bases between the two germline ends. The V gene's germline CDR1 is SNHLY and CDR2 FYNNEI. This CDR3 is built from 14 residues. The CDR3 region is CASSVNRELQPQHF. The CDR3 DNA sequence: TGTGCCAGCAGTGTGAACAGGGAGCTCCAGCCCCAGCATTTT.

V and J are TRBV6-1 and TRBJ1-2; D not certain. The V end was cut by 10 bases, the J end by 7 bases, with 19 bases between. Germline assignment: CDR1 MNHNS and CDR2 SASEGT. The CDR3 contains 13 residues. In DNA, the CDR3 is TGTGCCATCCGCTCGAGTGTTAGCGGTGGCTACACCTTC. This sequence encodes CAIRSSVSGGYTF.

A remark on this clonotype: Its ends do not fully match the called genes, so a read error is possible. The chain carries TRBV7-2 and TRBJ2-3, with no clear D. CDR1 and CDR2 (germline): SGHTA, FQGNSA. The CDR3 sequence is 13 residues long. CDR3 bases: TGTGCCAACAGCCTAGTATCGCCAGATACGCAGTATTTT. Protein: CANSLVSPDTQYF.

This chain joins TRBV19 and TRBJ2-5, with 13 bases lining up with TRBD2. The CDR3 loop spans 15 amino acids. V was pared by 3 bases and J by 2 bases, with 0 bases of the junction left unmatched. Per germline, CDR1 LNHDA and CDR2 SQIVND (reference sequence). CDR3 amino acids: CASSMTSGGQETQYF. The CDR3 DNA sequence: TGTGCCAGTAGTATGACTAGCGGGGGGCAAGAGACCCAGTACTTC.

V and J are TRBV7-2 and TRBJ2-3; D is unclear. Germline V CDR1 and CDR2: SGHTA, FQGNSA. V gave up 9 bases and J gave up 2 bases, with 18 bases separating them. The CDR3 consists of 15 residues. The CDR3 protein is CARSPTVRTTDTQYF. CDR3 nucleotides: TGTGCCAGGAGCCCCACGGTCAGAACCACAGATACGCAGTATTTT.

This clonotype was picked up a small number of times. The CDR3 spells CATSDRDGLYNEQFF. The CDR3 region has the DNA TGTGCCACCAGTGACCGGGACGGCCTCTACAATGAGCAGTTCTTC. The chain carries TRBV24-1 and TRBJ2-1; D tentatively reads TRBD1 or TRBD2 (5 bases each). Germline-derived CDR1 and CDR2 are KGHDR and SFDVKD. There are 15 residues in the CDR3. Between the trimmed V and J ends, which lost 4 bases and 3 bases, there was a span of 12 bases.

The V gene is TRBV15, the J gene TRBJ2-2, with TRBD1 matching 7 bases. The CDR3 has 14 residues. The junction had 2 bases not matched to a gene; V was cut back by 0 bases and J by 7 bases. Germline V gene sequence: CDR1 LNHNV, CDR2 YYDKDF (reference sequence). Here the CDR3 reads CATSRDTGDGELFF. CDR3 DNA sequence: TGTGCCACCAGCAGAGATACAGGGGACGGGGAGCTGTTTTTT.

This clonotype was found a few times. V gene TRBV7-2 combines with J gene TRBJ2-1; tentative D call: TRBD1 (5 bases). The V gene's germline CDR1 is SGHTA and CDR2 FQGNSA. V shed 4 bases and J shed 7 bases, with 11 bases lying between them. This CDR3 comprises 13 residues. CDR3 region: CASSYFPGNEQFF. As DNA, the CDR3 is TGTGCCAGCAGCTATTTTCCAGGGAATGAGCAGTTCTTC.

The V call is TRBV12-3 or TRBV12-4, the J call TRBJ2-3; 11 nucleotides match TRBD1. CDR3 size: 15 residues. V was pared by 7 bases and J by 3 bases, with 6 bases of the junction left unmatched. The CDR3 spells CASISGQGATDTQYF. Here the CDR3 DNA reads TGTGCCAGCATATCCGGACAGGGGGCAACAGATACGCAGTATTTT.

The chain combines TRBV27 with TRBJ2-7, with TRBD2 as a possible D gene (6 bases). Germline V CDR1 and CDR2: MNHEY, SMNVEV (reference sequence). The CDR3 is 13 residues long. Deletions cut 5 bases from V and 5 bases from J, with 13 bases between. The CDR3 DNA reads TGTGCCAGCAGTACCTTCTGGGGGGACGAGCAGTACTTC. Amino acid sequence: CASSTFWGDEQYF.

This chain links TRBV7-6 with TRBJ2-2, with 9 bases fitting TRBD1. Trimming took 1 base from V and 1 from J; bases not matched to a gene: 4. Looked up from germline, CDR1 is SGHVS and CDR2 is FNYEAQ. The length of the CDR3 is 17 residues. The CDR3 loop reads CASSLVRGQGNTGELFF. Written as DNA, the CDR3 is TGTGCCAGCAGCTTAGTGAGGGGACAGGGGAACACCGGGGAGCTGTTTTTT.

The sample holds a few counts of this clonotype. V usage is TRBV18 and J usage is TRBJ2-7, with 10 bases identical to TRBD1. CDR1 is KGHSH, CDR2 LQKENI, per germline. V was pared by 2 bases and J by 0 bases, with 7 bases of the junction left unmatched. This CDR3 comprises 17 residues. The CDR3 here is CASSPYGTGARSYEQYF. The CDR3 coding sequence is TGTGCCAGCTCACCATACGGGACAGGGGCGCGCTCCTACGAGCAGTACTTC.

The chain is built from TRBV2 and TRBJ2-4; D perhaps matches TRBD1 (8 bases). Trimming removed 6 bases at V and 9 bases at J, with 18 bases between. Germline V CDR1 and CDR2: SNHLY, FYNNEI. The CDR3 has 14 residues. The CDR3 coding sequence is TGTGCCAGCAGGTCAGGGGGCGCGGGAGTCATTCAGTACTTC. Translated, it gives CASRSGGAGVIQYF.

This clonotype was seen repeatedly, ten times or more. The chain combines TRBV11-2 with TRBJ2-5; D unclear. The germline CDR1 and CDR2 sequences are SGHAT and FQNNGV. The V end lost 3 bases, the J end lost 0 bases, and 5 bases lay between the germline ends. The CDR3 loop spans 13 amino acids. CDR3 in amino acids: CASSFRYQETQYF. The DNA of the CDR3 is TGTGCCAGCAGCTTTAGGTACCAAGAGACCCAGTACTTC.

The chain carries TRBV4-1 and TRBJ1-4; D is perhaps TRBD1 (5 bases). Germline lookup yields CDR1 MGHRA and CDR2 YSYEKL. The CDR3 totals 16 residues. V was pared by 4 bases and J by 7 bases, with 19 bases between. CDR3 in DNA: TGCGCCAGCAGCCCCCCTCTTTATGGGGCCGGTGAAAAACTGTTTTTT. Translating gives CASSPPLYGAGEKLFF.

The V call is TRBV18, the J call TRBJ2-5; no clear D. Between the trimmed V and J ends, which lost 3 bases and 2 bases, there was a span of 13 bases. This CDR3 spans 15 amino acids. Germline V gene sequence: CDR1 KGHSH, CDR2 LQKENI. CDR3 residues: CASSPSGMIQETQYF. Here the CDR3 DNA reads TGTGCCAGCTCACCTTCCGGAATGATTCAAGAGACCCAGTACTTC.

V is TRBV11-2 and J is TRBJ2-3, with 9 bases identical to TRBD2. Germline-derived CDR1 and CDR2 are SGHAT and FQNNGV. After removal of 0 bases from V and 6 bases from J, the junction contained 4 bases not matched to a gene. CDR3 length equals 15 residues. The chain's CDR3 is CASSLDSGSPDTQYF. In DNA, the CDR3 is TGTGCCAGCAGCTTAGATAGCGGGAGTCCGGATACGCAGTATTTT.

The chain recombines TRBV6-1 with TRBJ1-2, with 8 bases lining up with TRBD1. Germline CDR1 and CDR2: MNHNS and SASEGT. Trimming cost V 6 bases and J 4 bases; bases outside gene matches: 4. The CDR3 is made up of 13 amino acids. The CDR3 DNA reads TGTGCCAGCAGAGGGGACAGGTTCTATGGCTACACCTTC. It translates to CASRGDRFYGYTF.

The chain combines TRBV7-4 with TRBJ2-2, with 7 bases lining up with TRBD1. The CDR3 contains 16 residues. Germline V gives CDR1 SGHVT, CDR2 SQSDAQ. J gave up 2 bases and V 5 bases, and 8 bases lay outside the gene matches. The CDR3 DNA reads TGTGCCAGCAGCCCCGGGACAGCGAGAAACACCGGGGAGCTGTTTTTT. This translates into CASSPGTARNTGELFF.

This clonotype appeared a few times. This sequence joins TRBV7-6 and TRBJ2-2, with 8 nucleotides matching TRBD1. CDR3 length: 13 residues. The trim removed 4 bases at V and 6 bases at J, leaving 1 base unmatched. The V gene's germline CDR1 is SGHVS and CDR2 FNYEAQ. The CDR3 here is CASSWTGPGELFF. The DNA for the CDR3 is TGTGCCAGCAGCTGGACAGGGCCCGGGGAGCTGTTTTTT.